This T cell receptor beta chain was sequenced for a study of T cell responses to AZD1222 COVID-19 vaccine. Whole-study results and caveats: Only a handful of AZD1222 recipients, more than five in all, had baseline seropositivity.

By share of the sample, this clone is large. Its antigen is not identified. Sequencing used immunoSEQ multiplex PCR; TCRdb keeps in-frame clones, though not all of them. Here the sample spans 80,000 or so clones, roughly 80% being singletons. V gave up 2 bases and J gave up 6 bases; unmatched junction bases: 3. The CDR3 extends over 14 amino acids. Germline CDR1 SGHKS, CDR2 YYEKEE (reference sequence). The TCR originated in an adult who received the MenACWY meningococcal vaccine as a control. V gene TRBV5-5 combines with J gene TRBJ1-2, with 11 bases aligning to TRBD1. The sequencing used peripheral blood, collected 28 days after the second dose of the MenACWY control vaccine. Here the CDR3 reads CASSFGTGGNGYTF. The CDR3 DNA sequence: TGTGCCAGCAGCTTTGGGACAGGGGGAAATGGCTACACCTTC.